The sample holds a few counts of the clone carrying this T cell receptor beta chain. Per the authors' pipeline: Cell counts per sample came from amplifying reference gene primers. This table comes from immunoSEQ multiplex PCR, and its TCRdb copy is limited to in-frame clones, with some not included. V and J calls and clone size are given by that table; D and trimming were obtained from the DNA. The sample comprises some 73,000 clones, 70% to 75% of which are singletons, and more than 20% rests with the top ten. The data originate from a study of blood T cell repertoires in COVID-19. Study background: Donors in the United States, Italy and Spain gave samples during acute or convalescent COVID-19. Sources were T cells, B-cell-depleted T cells, or PBMCs; the material itself was cDNA or gDNA.

The specimen was peripheral blood. The receptor comes from a man between 60 and 75 years old with acute or convalescent COVID-19.

CDR3: CASSGGQLSSYEQYF. In DNA form, the CDR3 reads TGTGCCAGCAGTGGGGGACAGTTGAGCTCCTACGAGCAGTACTTC. The chain carries TRBV2 and TRBJ2-7; 7 bases agree with TRBD1. V was pared by 4 bases and J by 0 bases, with 6 bases of the junction left unmatched. This CDR3 region has 15 residues. Germline V lookup: CDR1 SNHLY, CDR2 FYNNEI.